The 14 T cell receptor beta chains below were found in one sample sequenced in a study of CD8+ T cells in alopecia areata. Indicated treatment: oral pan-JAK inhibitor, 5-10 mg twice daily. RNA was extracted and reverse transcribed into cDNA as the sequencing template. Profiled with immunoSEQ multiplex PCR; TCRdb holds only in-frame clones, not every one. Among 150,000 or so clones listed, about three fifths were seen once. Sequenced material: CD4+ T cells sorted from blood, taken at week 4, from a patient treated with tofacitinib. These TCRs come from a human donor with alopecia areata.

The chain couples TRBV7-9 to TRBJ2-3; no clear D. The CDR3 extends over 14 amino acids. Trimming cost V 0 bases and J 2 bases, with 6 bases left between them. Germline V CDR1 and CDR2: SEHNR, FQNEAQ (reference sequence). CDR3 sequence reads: CASSLAGNTDTQYF. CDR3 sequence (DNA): TGTGCCAGCAGCTTAGCGGGAAACACAGATACGCAGTATTTT.

CDR3 protein: CATSRYHGGGPGETQYF. The CDR3 coding sequence is TGTGCCACCAGCAGATACCACGGCGGGGGGCCGGGGGAGACCCAGTACTTC. The chain employs TRBV15 and TRBJ2-5, with TRBD2 matching 8 bases. The CDR3 runs 17 residues. The germline gives CDR1 LNHNV, CDR2 YYDKDF (reference sequence). V shed 2 bases, J shed 5 bases, and the junction held 13 bases outside the gene matches. Variable domain in full (rest from reference TRBV15 and TRBJ2-5): DAMVIQNPRYQVTQFGKPVTLSCSQTLNHNVMYWYQQKSSQAPKLLFHYYDKDFNNEADTPDNFQSRRPNTSFCFLDIRSPGLGDTAMYLCATSRYHGGGPGETQYFGPGTRLLVL.

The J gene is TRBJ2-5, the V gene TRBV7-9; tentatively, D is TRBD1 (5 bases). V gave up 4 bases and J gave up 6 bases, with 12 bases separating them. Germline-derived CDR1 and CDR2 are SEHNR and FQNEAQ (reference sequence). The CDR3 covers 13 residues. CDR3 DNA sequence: TGTGCCAGCAGCTCCCAGGGTTTGAAGACCCAGTACTTC. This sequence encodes CASSSQGLKTQYF.

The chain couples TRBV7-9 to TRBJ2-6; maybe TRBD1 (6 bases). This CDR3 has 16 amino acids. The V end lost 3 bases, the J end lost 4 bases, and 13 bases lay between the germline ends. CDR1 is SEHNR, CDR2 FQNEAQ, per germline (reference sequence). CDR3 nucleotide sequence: TGTGCCAGCAGCTTTTTACAGGGTTCCGGGGCCAACGTCCTGACTTTC. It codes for CASSFLQGSGANVLTF. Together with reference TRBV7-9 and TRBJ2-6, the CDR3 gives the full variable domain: DTGVSQNPRHKITKRGQNVTFRCDPISEHNRLYWYRQTLGQGPEFLTYFQNEAQLEKSRLLSDRFSAERPKGSFSTLEIQRTEQGDSAMYLCASSFLQGSGANVLTFGAGSRLTVL.

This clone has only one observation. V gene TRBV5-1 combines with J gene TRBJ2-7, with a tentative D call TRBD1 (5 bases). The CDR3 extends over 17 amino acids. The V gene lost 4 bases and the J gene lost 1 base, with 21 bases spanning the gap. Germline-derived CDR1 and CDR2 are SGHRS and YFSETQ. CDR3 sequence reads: CASSHSSRAVLSYEQYF. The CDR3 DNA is TGCGCCAGCAGCCACTCATCCAGGGCCGTACTATCCTACGAGCAGTACTTC.

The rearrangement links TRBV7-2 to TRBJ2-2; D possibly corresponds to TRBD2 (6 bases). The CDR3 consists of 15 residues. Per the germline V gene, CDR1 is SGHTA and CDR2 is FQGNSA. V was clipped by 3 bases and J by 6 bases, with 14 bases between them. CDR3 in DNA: TGTGCCAGCAGCTTTTCCGGGGGAGTGGCCGGGGAGCTGTTTTTT. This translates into CASSFSGGVAGELFF.

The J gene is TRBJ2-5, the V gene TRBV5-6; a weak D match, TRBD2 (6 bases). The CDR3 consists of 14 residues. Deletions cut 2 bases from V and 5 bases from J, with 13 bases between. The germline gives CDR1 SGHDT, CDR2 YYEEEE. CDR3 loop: CASSFSGTGETQYF. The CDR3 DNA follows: TGTGCCAGCAGCTTCTCAGGGACTGGGGAGACCCAGTACTTC.

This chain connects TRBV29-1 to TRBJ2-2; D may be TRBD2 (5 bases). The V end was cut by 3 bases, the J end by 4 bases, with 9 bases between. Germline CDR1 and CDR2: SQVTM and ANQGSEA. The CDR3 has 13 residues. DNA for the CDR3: TGCAGCGTTGACCCTAGCCGCACCGGGGAGCTGTTTTTT. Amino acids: CSVDPSRTGELFF.

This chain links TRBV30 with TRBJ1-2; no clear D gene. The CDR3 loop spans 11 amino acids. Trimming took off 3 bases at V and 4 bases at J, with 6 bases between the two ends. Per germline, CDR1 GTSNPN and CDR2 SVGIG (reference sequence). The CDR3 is CAWSMLYGYTF. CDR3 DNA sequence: TGTGCCTGGAGCATGCTCTATGGCTACACCTTC.

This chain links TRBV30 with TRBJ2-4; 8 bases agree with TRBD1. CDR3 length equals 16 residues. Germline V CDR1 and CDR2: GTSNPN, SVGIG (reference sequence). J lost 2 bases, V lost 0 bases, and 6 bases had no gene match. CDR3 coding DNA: TGTGCCTGGAGTGTTCGGGGCAGGGGGCCCAAAAACATTCAGTACTTC. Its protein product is CAWSVRGRGPKNIQYF.

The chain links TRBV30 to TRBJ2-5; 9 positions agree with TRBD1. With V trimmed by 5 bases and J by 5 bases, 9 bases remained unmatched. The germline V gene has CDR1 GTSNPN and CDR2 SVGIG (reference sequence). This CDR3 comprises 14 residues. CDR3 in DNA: TGTGCCTGGCGACACAGGGGGCGTTGGGAGACCCAGTACTTC. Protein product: CAWRHRGRWETQYF.

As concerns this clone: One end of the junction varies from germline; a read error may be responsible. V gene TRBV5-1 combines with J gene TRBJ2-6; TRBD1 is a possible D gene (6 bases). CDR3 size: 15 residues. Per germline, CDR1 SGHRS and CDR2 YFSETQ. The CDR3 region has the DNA TGCGCCAGCGGCTTCGGGACACCTGGGGCCAACGTCCTGACTTTC. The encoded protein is CASGFGTPGANVLTF.

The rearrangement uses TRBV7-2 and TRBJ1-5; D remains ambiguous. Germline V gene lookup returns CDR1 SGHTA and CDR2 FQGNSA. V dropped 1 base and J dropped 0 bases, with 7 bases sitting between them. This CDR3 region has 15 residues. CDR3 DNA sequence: TGTGCCAGCAGCTTAGACGGTTATAGCAATCAGCCCCAGCATTTT. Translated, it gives CASSLDGYSNQPQHF.

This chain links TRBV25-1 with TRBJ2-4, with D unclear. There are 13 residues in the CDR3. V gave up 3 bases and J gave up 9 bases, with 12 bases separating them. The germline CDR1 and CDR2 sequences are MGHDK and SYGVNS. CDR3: CASSDVPAGIQYF. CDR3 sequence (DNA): TGTGCCAGCAGTGATGTTCCAGCTGGCATTCAGTACTTC. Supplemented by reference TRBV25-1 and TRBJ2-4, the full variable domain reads EADIYQTPRYLVIGTGKKITLECSQTMGHDKMYWYQQDPGMELHLIHYSYGVNSTEKGDLSSESTVSRIRTEHFPLTLESARPSHTSQYLCASSDVPAGIQYFGAGTRLSVL.